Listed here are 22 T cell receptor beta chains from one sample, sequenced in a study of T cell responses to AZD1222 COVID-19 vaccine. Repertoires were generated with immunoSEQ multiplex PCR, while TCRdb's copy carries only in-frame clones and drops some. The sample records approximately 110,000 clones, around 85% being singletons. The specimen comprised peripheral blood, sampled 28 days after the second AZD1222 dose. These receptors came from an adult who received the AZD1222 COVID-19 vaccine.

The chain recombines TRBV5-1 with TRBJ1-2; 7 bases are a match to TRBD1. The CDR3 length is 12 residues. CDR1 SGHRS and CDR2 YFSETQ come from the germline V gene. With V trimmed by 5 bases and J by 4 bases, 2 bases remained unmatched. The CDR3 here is CASSDRVYGYTF. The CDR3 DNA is TGCGCCAGCAGTGACAGGGTCTATGGCTACACCTTC.

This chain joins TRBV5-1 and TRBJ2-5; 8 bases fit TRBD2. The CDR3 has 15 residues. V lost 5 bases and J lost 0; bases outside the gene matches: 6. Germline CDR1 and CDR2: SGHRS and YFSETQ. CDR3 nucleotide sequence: TGCGCCAGCAGACGAACGGGAGGGGACCAAGAGACCCAGTACTTC. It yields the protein CASRRTGGDQETQYF.

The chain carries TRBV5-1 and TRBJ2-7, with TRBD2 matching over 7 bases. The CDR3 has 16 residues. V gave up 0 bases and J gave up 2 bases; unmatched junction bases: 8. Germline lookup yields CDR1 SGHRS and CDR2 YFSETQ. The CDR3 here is CASSLGGPGGAYEQYF. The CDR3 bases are TGCGCCAGCAGCTTGGGCGGTCCGGGAGGCGCCTACGAGCAGTACTTC.

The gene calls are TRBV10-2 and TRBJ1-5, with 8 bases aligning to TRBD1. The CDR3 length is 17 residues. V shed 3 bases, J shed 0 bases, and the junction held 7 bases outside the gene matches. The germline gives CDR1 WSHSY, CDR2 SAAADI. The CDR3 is CASSDPGQGNSNQPQHF. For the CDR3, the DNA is TGCGCCAGCAGTGATCCCGGACAGGGCAATAGCAATCAGCCCCAGCATTTT.

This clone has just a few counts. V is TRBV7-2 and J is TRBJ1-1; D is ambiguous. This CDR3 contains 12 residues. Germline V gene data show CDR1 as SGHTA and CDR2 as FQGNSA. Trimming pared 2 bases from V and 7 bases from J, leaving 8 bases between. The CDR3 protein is CASSLTQVEAFF. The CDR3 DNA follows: TGTGCCAGCAGCTTAACGCAAGTTGAAGCTTTCTTT. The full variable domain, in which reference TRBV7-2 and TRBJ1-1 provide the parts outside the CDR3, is GAGVSQSPSNKVTEKGKDVELRCDPISGHTALYWYRQSLGQGLEFLIYFQGNSAPDKSGLPSDRFSAERTGGSVSTLTIQRTQQEDSAVYLCASSLTQVEAFFGQGTRLTVV.

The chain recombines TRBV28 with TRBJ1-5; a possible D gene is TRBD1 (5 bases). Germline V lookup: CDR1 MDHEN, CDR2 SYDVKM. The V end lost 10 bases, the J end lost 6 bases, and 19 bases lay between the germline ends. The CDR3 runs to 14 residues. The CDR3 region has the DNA TGTGCCACCCGAAGAGGGGCCGCTACTCAGCCCCAGCATTTT. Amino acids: CATRRGAATQPQHF.

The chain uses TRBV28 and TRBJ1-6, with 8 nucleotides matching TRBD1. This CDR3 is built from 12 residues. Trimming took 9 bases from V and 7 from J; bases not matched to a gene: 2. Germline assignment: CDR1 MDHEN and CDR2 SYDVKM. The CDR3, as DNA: TGTGCCAGTACAGGGGGGAATTCACCCCTCCACTTT. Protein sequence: CASTGGNSPLHF.

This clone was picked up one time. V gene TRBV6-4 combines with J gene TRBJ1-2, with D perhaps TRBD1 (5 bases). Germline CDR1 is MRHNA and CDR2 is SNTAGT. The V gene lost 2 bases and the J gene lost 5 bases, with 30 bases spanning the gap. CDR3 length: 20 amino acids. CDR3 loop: CASSDASSRAAQLVRYGYTF. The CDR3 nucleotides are TGTGCCAGCAGTGACGCATCGAGCAGGGCAGCCCAACTTGTACGTTATGGCTACACCTTC.

This CDR3 reads CASSRTGLNTEAFF. As DNA, the CDR3 is TGTGCCAGCAGCCGGACAGGCTTGAACACTGAAGCTTTCTTT. This chain links TRBV7-9 with TRBJ1-1, with 7 positions matching TRBD1. This CDR3 region has 14 residues. Unmatched junction bases numbered 3, after V lost 5 bases and J lost 0 bases. CDR1 is SEHNR and CDR2 is FQNEAQ in the germline V gene (reference sequence).

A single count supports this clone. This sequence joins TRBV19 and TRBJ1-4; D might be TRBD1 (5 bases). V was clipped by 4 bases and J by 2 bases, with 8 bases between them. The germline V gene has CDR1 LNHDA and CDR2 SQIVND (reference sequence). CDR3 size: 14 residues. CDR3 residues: CASSKTATNEKLFF. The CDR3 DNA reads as TGTGCCAGTAGTAAGACAGCGACTAATGAAAAACTGTTTTTT.

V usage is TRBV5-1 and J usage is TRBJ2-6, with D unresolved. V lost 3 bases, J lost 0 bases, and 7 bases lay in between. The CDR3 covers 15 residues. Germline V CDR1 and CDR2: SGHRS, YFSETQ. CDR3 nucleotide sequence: TGCGCCAGCAGCTCGCACAGCTCTGGGGCCAACGTCCTGACTTTC. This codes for CASSSHSSGANVLTF. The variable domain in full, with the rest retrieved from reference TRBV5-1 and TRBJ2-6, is KAGVTQTPRYLIKTRGQQVTLSCSPISGHRSVSWYQQTPGQGLQFLFEYFSETQRNKGNFPGRFSGRQFSNSRSEMNVSTLELGDSALYLCASSSHSSGANVLTFGAGSRLTVL.

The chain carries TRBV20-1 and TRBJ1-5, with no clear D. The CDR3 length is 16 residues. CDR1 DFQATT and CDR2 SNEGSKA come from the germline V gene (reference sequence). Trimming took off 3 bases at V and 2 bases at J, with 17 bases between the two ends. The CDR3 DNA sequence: TGCAGTGCTAGTTATACAGCTAAACGTGGCAATCAGCCCCAGCATTTT. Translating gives CSASYTAKRGNQPQHF.

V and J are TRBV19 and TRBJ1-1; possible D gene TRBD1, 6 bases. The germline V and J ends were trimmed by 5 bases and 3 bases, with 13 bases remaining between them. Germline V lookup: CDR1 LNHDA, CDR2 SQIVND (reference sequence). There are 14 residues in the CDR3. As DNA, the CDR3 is TGTGCCAGTAGTGGGGACACGGGTTACACTGAAGCTTTCTTT. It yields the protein CASSGDTGYTEAFF.

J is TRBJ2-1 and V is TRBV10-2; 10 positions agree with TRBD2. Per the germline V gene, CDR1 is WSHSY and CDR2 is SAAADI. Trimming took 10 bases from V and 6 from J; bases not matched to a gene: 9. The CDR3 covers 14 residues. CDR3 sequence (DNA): TGCGCCACCAAAGAGCGGGGGGGGGTCAATGAGCAGTTCTTC. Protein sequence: CATKERGGVNEQFF.

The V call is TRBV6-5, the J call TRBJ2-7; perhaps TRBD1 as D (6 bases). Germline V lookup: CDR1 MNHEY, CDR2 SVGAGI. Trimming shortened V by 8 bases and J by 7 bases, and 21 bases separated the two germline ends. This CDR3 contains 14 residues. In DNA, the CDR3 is TGTGCCAGCGGGCCCACCGGGACACGAGGGGAGCAGTACTTC. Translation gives CASGPTGTRGEQYF.

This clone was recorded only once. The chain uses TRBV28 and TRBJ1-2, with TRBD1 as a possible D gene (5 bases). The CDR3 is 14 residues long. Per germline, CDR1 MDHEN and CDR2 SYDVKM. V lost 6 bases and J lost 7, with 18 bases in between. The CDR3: CASSPGGQGSGYTF. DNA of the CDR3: TGTGCCAGCAGCCCTGGTGGTCAGGGTAGTGGCTACACCTTC.

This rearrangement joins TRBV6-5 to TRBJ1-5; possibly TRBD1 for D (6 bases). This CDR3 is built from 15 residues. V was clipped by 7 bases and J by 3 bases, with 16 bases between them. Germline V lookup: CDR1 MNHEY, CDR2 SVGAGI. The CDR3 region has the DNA TGTGCCAGCAAATTCGACAGGTATGCCAATCAGCCCCAGCATTTT. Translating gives CASKFDRYANQPQHF.

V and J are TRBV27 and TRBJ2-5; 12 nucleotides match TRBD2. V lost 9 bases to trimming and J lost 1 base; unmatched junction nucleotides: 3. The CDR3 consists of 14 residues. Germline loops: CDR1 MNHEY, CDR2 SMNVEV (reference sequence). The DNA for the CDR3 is TGTGCCAGTTCTAGCGGGGGGGCCCAAGAGACCCAGTACTTC. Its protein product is CASSSGGAQETQYF.

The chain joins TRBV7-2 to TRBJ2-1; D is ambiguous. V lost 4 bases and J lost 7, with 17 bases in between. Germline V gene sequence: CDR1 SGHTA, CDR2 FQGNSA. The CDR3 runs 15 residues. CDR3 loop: CASSSIRAEGNEQFF. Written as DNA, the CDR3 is TGTGCCAGCAGCTCTATACGGGCGGAAGGGAATGAGCAGTTCTTC.

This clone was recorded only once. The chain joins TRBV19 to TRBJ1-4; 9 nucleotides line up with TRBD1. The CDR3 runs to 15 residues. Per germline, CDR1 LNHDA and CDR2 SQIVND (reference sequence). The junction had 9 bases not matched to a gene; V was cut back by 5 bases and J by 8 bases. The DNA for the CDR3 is TGTGCCAGTAGTGTCAAGGGACAGGGTCGGGAAAAACTGTTTTTT. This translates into CASSVKGQGREKLFF.

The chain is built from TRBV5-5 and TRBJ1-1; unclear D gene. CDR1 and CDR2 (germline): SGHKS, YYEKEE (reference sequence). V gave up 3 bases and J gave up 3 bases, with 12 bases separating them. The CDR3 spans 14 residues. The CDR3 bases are TGTGCCAGCAGCTGGCGGCAGCGGGACACTGAAGCTTTCTTT. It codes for CASSWRQRDTEAFF.

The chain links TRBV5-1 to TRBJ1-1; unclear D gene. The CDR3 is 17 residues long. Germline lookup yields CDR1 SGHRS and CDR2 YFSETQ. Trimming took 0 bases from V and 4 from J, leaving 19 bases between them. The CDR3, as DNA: TGCGCCAGCAGCTTGGAAGGGCAGTCCACACGTGCCACTGAAGCTTTCTTT. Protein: CASSLEGQSTRATEAFF.